This T cell receptor beta chain was recovered during a study of T cell responses to AZD1222 COVID-19 vaccine. TCRdb keeps only in-frame clones here, not all; method: immunoSEQ multiplex PCR. The sample contains 180,000 or so clones, about nine tenths of which appear only once. The CDR3 extends over 14 amino acids. V shed 3 bases and J 4 bases; nucleotides not matched to a gene: 2. CDR1 and CDR2 (germline): SEHNR, FQNEAQ (reference sequence). The sequence derives from an adult who received the AZD1222 COVID-19 vaccine. The genes are TRBV7-9 and TRBJ1-4; 7 nucleotides align to TRBD1. The specimen was peripheral blood, collected 28 days after the second AZD1222 dose. CDR3 protein: CASSFQGGNEKLFF. CDR3 sequence (DNA): TGTGCCAGCAGCTTTCAGGGGGGTAATGAAAAACTGTTTTTT.